A selection of T cell receptor beta chains follows, all from one sample in a study of cytomegalovirus exposure and HLA in healthy donors. Sequencing used immunoSEQ multiplex PCR; TCRdb keeps in-frame clones, though not all of them. This sample carries approximately 110,000 clones, 73% of them seen once, and the ten largest clones take approximately 3.8%. Source material: PBMCs. The receptors shown here come from a middle-aged woman in good health and CMV-seronegative. CDR3s include the opening cysteine and the closing phenylalanine or tryptophan. Each record gives: clone size, V gene, J gene, D gene, CDR3 DNA, CDR3 protein. A D gene is named only where the DNA matches it firmly. Size is stated for part of the rows, as once, few or many counts, or as a class when the clone is expanded.

.	TRBV18	TRBJ2-5	TRBD1	TGTGCCAGCTCACCTACCTGGGACAGACGGGAGACCCAGTACTTC	CASSPTWDRRETQYF
.	TRBV2	TRBJ1-3	TRBD1	TGTGCCAGCAGTGGCGGACAGGGTAACTCTGGAAACACCATATATTTT	CASSGGQGNSGNTIYF
.	TRBV12-5	TRBJ2-6	.	TGTGCTAGTGGTTTGGTCAGGTCTCCTGGGGCCAACGTCCTGACTTTC	CASGLVRSPGANVLTF
once	TRBV28	TRBJ2-7	TRBD2	TGTGCCAGCAGTTTACCGACCCCTAGCGGGAGAGGATACGAGCAGTACTTC	CASSLPTPSGRGYEQYF
.	TRBV6-1	TRBJ1-1	.	TGTGCCAGCAGTGAAGCCGGGGGGAACACTGAAGCTTTCTTT	CASSEAGGNTEAFF
.	TRBV5-1	TRBJ1-6	TRBD1	TGCGCCAGCAGCGAGGGGACAGGGAATTCACCCCTCCACTTT	CASSEGTGNSPLHF
.	TRBV7-8	TRBJ2-5	.	TGTGCCAGCAGCTTAGGCTTGGGCCTTGAGACCCAGTACTTC	CASSLGLGLETQYF
.	TRBV7-9	TRBJ1-6	.	TGTGCCAGCAGCCGCCCCGGTTCACCCCTCCACTTT	CASSRPGSPLHF
.	TRBV7-9	TRBJ2-5	TRBD2	TGTGCCAGCAGCTTAGTTAGGGACTACGGTGACCAGTACTTC	CASSLVRDYGDQYF
.	TRBV25-1	TRBJ2-4	.	TGTGCCAGCAGTGGGGACTTCCTATCCTGGGACGGAAACATTCAGTACTTC	CASSGDFLSWDGNIQYF
few	TRBV5-1	TRBJ2-7	TRBD1	TGCGCCAGCAGCTTGGGGACAGGGGCGCGCGCCGACGAGCAGTACTTC	CASSLGTGARADEQYF
.	TRBV27	TRBJ2-7	TRBD2	TGTGCCAGCAATCGAGCGGGAGCTTACGAGCAGTACTTC	CASNRAGAYEQYF
.	TRBV7-2	TRBJ1-1	TRBD1	TGTGCCAGCAGCTTGTTGACAGGGTCGAACACTGAAGCTTTCTTT	CASSLLTGSNTEAFF
.	TRBV30	TRBJ1-3	.	TGTGCCTGGAGTCGAGCCCCGGGAACCACCATATATTTT	CAWSRAPGTTIYF
.	TRBV5-1	TRBJ2-1	TRBD2	TGCGCCAGCAGCTTGGCCCCTAGCGGGGGGGCCAATGAGCAGTTCTTC	CASSLAPSGGANEQFF
once	TRBV7-2	TRBJ2-7	.	TGTGCCAGCAGCTTAGGGGAGGCTAGGGCTCTCTACGAGCAGTACTTC	CASSLGEARALYEQYF
.	TRBV4-3	TRBJ2-1	TRBD2	TGCGCCAGCAGCCAAGATAGTGGTAGCGGGGGGAGCTCCTACAATGAGCAGTTCTTC	CASSQDSGSGGSSYNEQFF
.	TRBV30	TRBJ1-5	TRBD1	TGTGCCTGGAGGGGACCCGGGACAGCCAATCAGCCCCAGCATTTT	CAWRGPGTANQPQHF
.	TRBV5-6	TRBJ2-5	TRBD2	TGTGCCACCTTAACTAGCGGGGAAAGGGAGACCCAGTACTTC	CATLTSGERETQYF
.	TRBV4-2	TRBJ1-2	.	TGTGCCAGCAGCCAAGGGGGGGACTATGGCTACACCTTC	CASSQGGDYGYTF
.	TRBV5-1	TRBJ2-7	TRBD2	TGCGCCAGCAGCCCACCGGGGGGAGGGACCGACGAGCAGTACTTC	CASSPPGGGTDEQYF
.	TRBV2	TRBJ2-1	TRBD1	TGTGCCAGCAGTGAGGAGGGACAGGGAGGCAATGAGCAGTTCTTC	CASSEEGQGGNEQFF
few	TRBV5-6	TRBJ2-3	TRBD2	TGTGCCAGCAGCTTGAGCGGGATCACAGATACGCAGTATTTT	CASSLSGITDTQYF
.	TRBV6-6	TRBJ1-1	TRBD1	TGTGCCAGCAGGGACAGGGAAAAACACACTGAAGCTTTCTTT	CASRDREKHTEAFF
.	TRBV10-3	TRBJ2-5	TRBD2	TGTGCCACTAAAACTAGCGACCAAGAGACCCAGTACTTC	CATKTSDQETQYF
once	TRBV9	TRBJ2-5	.	TGTGCCAGCAGCGGAACAGGGTACCTCGAGACCCAGTACTTC	CASSGTGYLETQYF
.	TRBV5-1	TRBJ1-1	.	TGCGCCAGCAGCTTACAACCGGGTAACACTGAAGCTTTCTTT	CASSLQPGNTEAFF
.	TRBV28	TRBJ2-5	TRBD2	TGTGCCACGGTTAGCGGGAATTACCAAGAGACCCAGTACTTC	CATVSGNYQETQYF
few	TRBV7-9	TRBJ2-3	.	TGTGCCAGCAGCTTAGACGGGACAGATACGCAGTATTTT	CASSLDGTDTQYF
.	TRBV27	TRBJ1-6	.	TGTGCCAGCAGTTTGGACAGATATTCACCCCTCCACTTT	CASSLDRYSPLHF
.	TRBV11-2	TRBJ2-1	TRBD2	TGTGCCAGCAGCTTAGAAACCGGATGGCGGGAGGACTACAATGAGCAGTTCTTC	CASSLETGWREDYNEQFF
few	TRBV6-1	TRBJ2-3	TRBD2	TGTGCCAGCAGTGAAGCTGGGGGGGGATCAGATACGCAGTATTTT	CASSEAGGGSDTQYF
.	TRBV21-1	TRBJ2-7	.	TGTGCCACCAGTAGTCCGGGACTAGCGGGAAATGTTGCCTACGAGCAGTACTTC	CATSSPGLAGNVAYEQYF
.	TRBV2	TRBJ2-2	TRBD1	TGTGCCAGCAGGCCGGGACAGGGTGGCGGGGAGCTGTTTTTT	CASRPGQGGGELFF
few	TRBV4-1	TRBJ2-4	.	TGCGCCAGCAGCCAACCTATAGCCAAAAACATTCAGTACTTC	CASSQPIAKNIQYF
.	TRBV7-3	TRBJ2-7	.	TGTGCCAGCAGCCGGCTAGCGCTTGTTAGCTCCTACGAGCAGTACTTC	CASSRLALVSSYEQYF
.	TRBV5-1	TRBJ2-1	TRBD2	TGCGCCAGCAGCTTGTCTTTTAGCGGGGGTCCCAGCAATGAGCAGTTCTTC	CASSLSFSGGPSNEQFF
.	TRBV7-9	TRBJ1-6	TRBD1	TGTTCCAGCAGCCCCGGGACAGGCTCCTATAATTCACCCCTCCACTTT	CSSSPGTGSYNSPLHF
.	TRBV7-6	TRBJ2-5	TRBD2	TGTGCCAGCAGCGCGCGCGGGGGGACTAGTATTGAGACCCAGTACTTC	CASSARGGTSIETQYF
.	TRBV6-5	TRBJ2-6	TRBD1	TGTGCCAGCAGTCAACAGGGGACCGGGGCCAACGTCCTGACTTTC	CASSQQGTGANVLTF
.	TRBV2	TRBJ2-7	TRBD2	TGTGCCAGTACGTACGGGAACTCCGGGGGAGGGCCCTACGAGCAGTACTTC	CASTYGNSGGGPYEQYF
.	TRBV5-1	TRBJ2-7	TRBD2	TGCGCCAGCAAGATCGGCGGGAGGATGAGTGGCGAGCAGTACTTC	CASKIGGRMSGEQYF
.	TRBV29-1	TRBJ2-1	TRBD2	TGCAGCGTTGAAGGGCTAGCGGGTCCCTACAATGAGCAGTTCTTC	CSVEGLAGPYNEQFF
.	TRBV6-6	TRBJ1-5	.	TGTGCCAGCAGTTACTCTGCAGGGGGCAATCAGCCCCAGCATTTT	CASSYSAGGNQPQHF
.	TRBV18	TRBJ2-6	.	TGTGCCAGCTCACCCAGCTCTGGGGCCAACGTCCTGACTTTC	CASSPSSGANVLTF
.	TRBV7-2	TRBJ2-1	TRBD2	TGTGCCAGCAGCCGCGGACTAGCGGGAGGATACAATGAGCAGTTCTTC	CASSRGLAGGYNEQFF
.	TRBV6-5	TRBJ1-1	.	TGTGCCAGCAGTTCCCAAGGAGGGAACACTGAAGCTTTCTTT	CASSSQGGNTEAFF
once	TRBV5-1	TRBJ2-5	TRBD2	TGCGCCAGCAGCTTATCGACTAGCGGGGGTGGGGAGACCCAGTACTTC	CASSLSTSGGGETQYF
.	TRBV5-1	TRBJ2-3	TRBD1	TGCGCCAGCAGCTTACAGGGGCCCCCCACAGATACGCAGTATTTT	CASSLQGPPTDTQYF